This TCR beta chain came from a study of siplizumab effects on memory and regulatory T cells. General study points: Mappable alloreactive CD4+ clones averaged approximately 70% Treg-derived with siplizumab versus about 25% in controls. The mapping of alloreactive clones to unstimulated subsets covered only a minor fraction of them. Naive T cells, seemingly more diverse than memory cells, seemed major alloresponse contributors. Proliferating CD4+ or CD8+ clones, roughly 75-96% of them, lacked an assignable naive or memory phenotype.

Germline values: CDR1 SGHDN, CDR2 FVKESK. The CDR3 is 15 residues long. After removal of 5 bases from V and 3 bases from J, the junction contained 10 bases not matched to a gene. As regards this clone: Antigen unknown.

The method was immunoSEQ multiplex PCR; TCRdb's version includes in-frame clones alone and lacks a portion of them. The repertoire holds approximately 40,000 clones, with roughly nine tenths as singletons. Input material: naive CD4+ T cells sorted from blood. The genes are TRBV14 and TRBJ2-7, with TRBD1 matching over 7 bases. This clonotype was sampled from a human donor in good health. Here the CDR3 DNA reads TGTGCCAGCAGCTTTGGCCCGGGACAGAGCTACGAGCAGTACTTC. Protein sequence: CASSFGPGQSYEQYF.